This TCR beta chain appears in the sequencing data of a study of vaccination and CD4 T cells after COVID-19. Between the trimmed V and J ends, which lost 4 bases and 7 bases, there was a span of 8 bases. This CDR3 is built from 13 residues. Looked up from germline, CDR1 is MRHNA and CDR2 is SNTAGT. Oncomine TCR Beta short-read sequencing was applied to DNA from cultured CD4+ T cells. Researchers extracted genomic DNA from CD4+ T cells that had been cultured. TCRdb reprocessed the PCR reads via MiXCR and lists one record per CDR3 protein. The repertoire holds tens of thousands of distinct CDR3 sequences, approximately 70% seen once, with approximately 3.7% in the top ten. Regarding this clonotype: Its antigen is undetermined.

Treatment given: roughly ten-day PBMC culture with coronavirus spike peptide pools or control peptides (ViraFEST assay). The study, taken as a whole, reports: The researchers studied relatively few convalescent patients and omitted early post-infection timepoints.

The sequenced sample was CD4+ T cells from blood, cultured in vitro. The receptor was derived from a human donor who had recovered from COVID-19. The chain carries TRBV6-4 and TRBJ1-6, with D perhaps TRBD1 (6 bases). CDR3 in amino acids: CASSAGENSPLHF. CDR3 nucleotide sequence: TGTGCCAGCAGTGCAGGGGAGAATTCACCCCTCCACTTT.